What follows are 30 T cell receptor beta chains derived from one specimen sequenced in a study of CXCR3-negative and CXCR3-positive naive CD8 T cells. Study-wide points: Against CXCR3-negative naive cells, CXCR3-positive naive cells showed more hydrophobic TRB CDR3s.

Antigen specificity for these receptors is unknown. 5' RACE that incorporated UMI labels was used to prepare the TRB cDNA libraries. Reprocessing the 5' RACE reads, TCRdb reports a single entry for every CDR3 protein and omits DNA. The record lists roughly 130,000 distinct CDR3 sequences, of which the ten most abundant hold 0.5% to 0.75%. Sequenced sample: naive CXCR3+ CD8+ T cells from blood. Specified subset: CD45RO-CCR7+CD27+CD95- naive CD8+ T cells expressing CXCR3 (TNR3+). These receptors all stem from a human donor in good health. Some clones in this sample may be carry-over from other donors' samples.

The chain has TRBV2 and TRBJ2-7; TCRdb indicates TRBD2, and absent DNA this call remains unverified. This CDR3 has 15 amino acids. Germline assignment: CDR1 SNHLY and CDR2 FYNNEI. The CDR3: CASLTGGRATYEQYF. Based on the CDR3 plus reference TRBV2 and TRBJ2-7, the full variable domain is EPEVTQTPSHQVTQMGQEVILRCVPISNHLYFYWYRQILGQKVEFLVSFYNNEISEKSEIFDDQFSVERPDGSNFTLKIRSTKLEDSAMYFCASLTGGRATYEQYFGPGTRLTVT.

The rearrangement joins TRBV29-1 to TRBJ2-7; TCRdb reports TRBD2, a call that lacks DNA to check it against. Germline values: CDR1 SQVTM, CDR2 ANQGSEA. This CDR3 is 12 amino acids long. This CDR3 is CSVEGLAGEQYF.

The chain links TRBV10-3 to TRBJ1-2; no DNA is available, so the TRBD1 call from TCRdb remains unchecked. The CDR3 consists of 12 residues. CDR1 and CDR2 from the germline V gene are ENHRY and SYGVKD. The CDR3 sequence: CAISTGGQSYTF.

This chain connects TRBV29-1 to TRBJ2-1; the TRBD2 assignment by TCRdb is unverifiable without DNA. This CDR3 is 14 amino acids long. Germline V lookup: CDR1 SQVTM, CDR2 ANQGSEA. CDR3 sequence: CSVVSGGAGNEQFF.

The CDR3 spells CAIRSSYNEQFF. The gene calls are TRBV7-2 and TRBJ2-1. CDR3 length: 12 amino acids. Germline CDR1 reads SGHTA; CDR2 reads FQGNSA. The entire variable domain, with the rest obtained from reference TRBV7-2 and TRBJ2-1, is as follows: GAGVSQSPSNKVTEKGKDVELRCDPISGHTALYWYRQSLGQGLEFLIYFQGNSAPDKSGLPSDRFSAERTGGSVSTLTIQRTQQEDSAVYLCAIRSSYNEQFFGPGTRLTVL.

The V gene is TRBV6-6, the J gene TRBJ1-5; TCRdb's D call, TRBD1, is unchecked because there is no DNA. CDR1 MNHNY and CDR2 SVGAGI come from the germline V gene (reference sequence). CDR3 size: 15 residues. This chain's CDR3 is CASSYETVRNQPQHF.

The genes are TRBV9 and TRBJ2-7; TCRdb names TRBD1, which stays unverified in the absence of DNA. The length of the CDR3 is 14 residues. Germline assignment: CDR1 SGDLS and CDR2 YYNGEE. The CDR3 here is CASSVGQGGFEQYF.

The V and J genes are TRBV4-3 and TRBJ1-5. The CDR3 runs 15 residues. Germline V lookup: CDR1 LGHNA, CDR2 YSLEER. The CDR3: CASSQDGGGYQPQHF.

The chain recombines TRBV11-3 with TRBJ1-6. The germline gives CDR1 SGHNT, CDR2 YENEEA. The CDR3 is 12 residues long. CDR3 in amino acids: CASSWIQSPLHF.

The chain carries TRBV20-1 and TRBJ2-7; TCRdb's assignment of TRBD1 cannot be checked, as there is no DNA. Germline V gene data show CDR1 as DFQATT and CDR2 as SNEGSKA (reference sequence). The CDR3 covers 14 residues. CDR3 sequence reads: CSALRDSISYEQYF.

CDR3 in amino acids: CASSVTDSEAFF. The chain joins TRBV7-9 to TRBJ1-1. The germline CDR1 and CDR2 sequences are SEHNR and FQNEAQ (reference sequence). The CDR3 is 12 residues long.

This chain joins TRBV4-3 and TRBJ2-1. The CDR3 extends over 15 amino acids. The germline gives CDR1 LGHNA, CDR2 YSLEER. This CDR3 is CASSQGYHRYNEQFF.

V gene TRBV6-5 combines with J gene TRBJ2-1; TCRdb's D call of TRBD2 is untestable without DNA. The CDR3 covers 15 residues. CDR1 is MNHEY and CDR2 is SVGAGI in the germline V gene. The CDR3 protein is CASRPAPSGYNEQFF.

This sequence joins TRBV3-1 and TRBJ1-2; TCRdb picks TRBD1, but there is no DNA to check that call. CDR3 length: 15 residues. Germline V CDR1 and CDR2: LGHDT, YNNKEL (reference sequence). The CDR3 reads CASSYRTGGLYGYTF.

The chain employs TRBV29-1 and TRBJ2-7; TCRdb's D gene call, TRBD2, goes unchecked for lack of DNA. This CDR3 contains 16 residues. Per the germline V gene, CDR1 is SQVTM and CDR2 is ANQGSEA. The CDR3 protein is CSVVDSGPSPTYEQYF.

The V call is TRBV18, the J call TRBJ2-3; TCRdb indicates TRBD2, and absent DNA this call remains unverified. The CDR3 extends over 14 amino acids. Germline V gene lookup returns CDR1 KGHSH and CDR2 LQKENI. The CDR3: CASSREGLGDTQYF.

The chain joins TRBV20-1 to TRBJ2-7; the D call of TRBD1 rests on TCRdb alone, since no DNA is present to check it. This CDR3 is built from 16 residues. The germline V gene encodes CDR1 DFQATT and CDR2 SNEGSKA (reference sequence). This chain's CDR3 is CSAKRSGALTFYEQYF.

CDR3 amino acids: CASSLSEYNEQFF. The rearrangement links TRBV5-5 to TRBJ2-1. This CDR3 spans 13 amino acids. Germline assignment: CDR1 SGHKS and CDR2 YYEKEE (reference sequence).

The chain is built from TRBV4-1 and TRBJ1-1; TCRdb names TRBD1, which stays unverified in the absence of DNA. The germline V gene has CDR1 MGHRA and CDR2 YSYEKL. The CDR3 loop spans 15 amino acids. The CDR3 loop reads CASSLRPQGLTEAFF.

The CDR3 sequence is CASSQDMEGYQETQYF. This sequence joins TRBV14 and TRBJ2-5. CDR3 length: 16 amino acids. CDR1 is SGHDN, CDR2 FVKESK, per germline.

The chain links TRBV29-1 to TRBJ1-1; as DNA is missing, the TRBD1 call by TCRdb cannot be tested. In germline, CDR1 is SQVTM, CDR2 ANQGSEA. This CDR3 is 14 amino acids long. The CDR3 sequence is CSVDRVRGDTEAFF.

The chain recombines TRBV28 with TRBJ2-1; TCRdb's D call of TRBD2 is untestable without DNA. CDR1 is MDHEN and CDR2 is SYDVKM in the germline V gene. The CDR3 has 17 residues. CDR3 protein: CASSWSPGLAAYNEQFF. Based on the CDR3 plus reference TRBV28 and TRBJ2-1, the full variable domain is DVKVTQSSRYLVKRTGEKVFLECVQDMDHENMFWYRQDPGLGLRLIYFSYDVKMKEKGDIPEGYSVSREKKERFSLILESASTNQTSMYLCASSWSPGLAAYNEQFFGPGTRLTVL.

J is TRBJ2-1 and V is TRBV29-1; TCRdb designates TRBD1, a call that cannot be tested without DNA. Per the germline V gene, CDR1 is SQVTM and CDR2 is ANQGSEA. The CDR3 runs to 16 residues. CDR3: CSVPGTDPSSYNEQFF.

The CDR3 protein is CSARWNTGELFF. This chain connects TRBV29-1 to TRBJ2-2; TCRdb reports TRBD1, a call that lacks DNA to check it against. CDR1 and CDR2 (germline): SQVTM, ANQGSEA. There are 12 residues in the CDR3.

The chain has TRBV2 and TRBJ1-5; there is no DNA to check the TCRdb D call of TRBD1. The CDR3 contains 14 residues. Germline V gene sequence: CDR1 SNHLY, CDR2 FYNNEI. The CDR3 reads CASSEAGQGQPQHF.

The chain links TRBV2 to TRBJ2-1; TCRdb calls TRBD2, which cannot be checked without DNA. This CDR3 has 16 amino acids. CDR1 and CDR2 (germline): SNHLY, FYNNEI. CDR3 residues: CASSVVASGAYNEQFF.

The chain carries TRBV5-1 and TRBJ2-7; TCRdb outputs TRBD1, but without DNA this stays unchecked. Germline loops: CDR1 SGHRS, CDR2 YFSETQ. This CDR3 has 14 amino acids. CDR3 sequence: CASRPGQETYEQYF. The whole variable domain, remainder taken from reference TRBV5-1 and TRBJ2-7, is KAGVTQTPRYLIKTRGQQVTLSCSPISGHRSVSWYQQTPGQGLQFLFEYFSETQRNKGNFPGRFSGRQFSNSRSEMNVSTLELGDSALYLCASRPGQETYEQYFGPGTRLTVT.

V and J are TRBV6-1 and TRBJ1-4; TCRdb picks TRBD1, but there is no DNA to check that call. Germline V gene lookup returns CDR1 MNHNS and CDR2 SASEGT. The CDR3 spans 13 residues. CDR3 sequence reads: CASSRGEYEKLFF.

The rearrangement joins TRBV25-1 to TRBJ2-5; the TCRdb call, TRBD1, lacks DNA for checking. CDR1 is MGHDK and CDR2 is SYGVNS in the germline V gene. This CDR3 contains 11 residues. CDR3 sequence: CASIRGGTQYF.

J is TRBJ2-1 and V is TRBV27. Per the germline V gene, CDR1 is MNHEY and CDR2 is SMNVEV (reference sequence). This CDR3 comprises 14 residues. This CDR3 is CASSSLEMYNEQFF.